Described below is a single T cell receptor (beta chain) sequence and its context. The entry originates in a study of identical twins. The V and J ends lost 4 bases and 4 bases, in that order; junction bases with no gene match: 11. The germline V gene encodes CDR1 KGHDR and CDR2 SFDVKD. The CDR3 contains 16 residues. Each CDR3 protein is one row after TCRdb ran MiXCR on the 5' RACE reads. The sample lists about 690,000 distinct CDR3 sequences; around 20% were seen once. This sample was shared with a second study, whose subject was T cells expressing NK-cell markers.

Sequencing used PBMCs. The chain uses TRBV24-1 and TRBJ2-5, with 7 positions matching TRBD1. This sequence was found in a woman in her late teens or twenties in good health. CDR3 residues: CATSEGKQGHSETQYF. CDR3 bases: TGTGCCACCAGTGAGGGAAAACAGGGGCACTCAGAGACCCAGTACTTC.